Following are 25 T cell receptor beta chains from one sample sequenced in a study of T cell changes during pregnancy in multiple sclerosis. The method was immunoSEQ multiplex PCR; TCRdb's version includes in-frame clones alone and lacks a portion of them. Of about 40,000 clones listed, 90% were seen once; the top ten hold 0.43%. The sample consisted of CD4+ T cells from peripheral blood mononuclear cells, taken in the third trimester of pregnancy. Receptor source: a female donor with multiple sclerosis, enrolled in a pregnancy study.

J is TRBJ1-1 and V is TRBV10-3; maybe TRBD1 (6 bases). CDR1 and CDR2 from the germline V gene are ENHRY and SYGVKD. The V gene lost 6 bases and the J gene lost 6 bases, with 17 bases spanning the gap. This CDR3 spans 14 amino acids. The CDR3 is CAISGPGTSAEAFF. CDR3 DNA sequence: TGTGCCATCAGCGGACCCGGGACATCGGCTGAAGCTTTCTTT.

The chain links TRBV19 to TRBJ1-2; TRBD1 might be the D (5 bases). Germline CDR1 is LNHDA and CDR2 is SQIVND (reference sequence). V was shortened by 4 bases and J by 5 bases, with 11 bases between the two germline ends. The CDR3 consists of 13 residues. The CDR3 protein is CASSTDRKYGYTF. Here the CDR3 DNA reads TGTGCCAGTAGTACCGACAGAAAATATGGCTACACCTTC. The whole variable domain, filled in from reference TRBV19 and TRBJ1-2, reads DGGITQSPKYLFRKEGQNVTLSCEQNLNHDAMYWYRQDPGQGLRLIYYSQIVNDFQKGDIAEGYSVSREKKESFPLTVTSAQKNPTAFYLCASSTDRKYGYTFGSGTRLTVV.

The chain uses TRBV25-1 and TRBJ2-5, with TRBD2 matching over 12 bases. The CDR3 covers 14 residues. Germline-derived CDR1 and CDR2 are MGHDK and SYGVNS. With 2 bases clipped from V and 5 bases from J, the junction kept 0 bases outside the gene matches. CDR3 nucleotides: TGTGCCAGCAGTGAAACTAGCGGGAGGGAGACCCAGTACTTC. This sequence encodes CASSETSGRETQYF. Full variable domain (outside the CDR3, taken from reference TRBV25-1 and TRBJ2-5): EADIYQTPRYLVIGTGKKITLECSQTMGHDKMYWYQQDPGMELHLIHYSYGVNSTEKGDLSSESTVSRIRTEHFPLTLESARPSHTSQYLCASSETSGRETQYFGPGTRLLVL.

The rearrangement uses TRBV10-3 and TRBJ1-1; D unclear. Germline V gene sequence: CDR1 ENHRY, CDR2 SYGVKD. V was shortened by 11 bases and J by 0 bases, with 16 bases between the two germline ends. This CDR3 comprises 14 residues. CDR3 amino acids: CASTPAALNTEAFF. The CDR3 DNA follows: TGTGCCTCCACCCCTGCGGCTCTGAACACTGAAGCTTTCTTT.

The chain is built from TRBV19 and TRBJ1-4, with D maybe TRBD1 (6 bases). Germline V gene data show CDR1 as LNHDA and CDR2 as SQIVND (reference sequence). The V end lost 5 bases, the J end lost 8 bases, and 21 bases lay between the germline ends. This CDR3 contains 16 residues. The DNA for the CDR3 is TGTGCCAGTAGTTCACGGCGGACAGTTTCGGCGGAAAAACTGTTTTTT. This encodes CASSSRRTVSAEKLFF.

This clone has just a few counts. V is TRBV27 and J is TRBJ1-1; 7 bases agree with TRBD1. Germline values: CDR1 MNHEY, CDR2 SMNVEV (reference sequence). J was trimmed by 0 bases and V by 5 bases; bases with no gene match: 12. The CDR3 runs to 17 residues. This CDR3 is CASSETGLYWMNTEAFF. For the CDR3, the DNA is TGTGCCAGCAGTGAGACAGGGTTGTATTGGATGAACACTGAAGCTTTCTTT.

In regard to this clone: The junction departs from germline at one end; a sequencing error may be responsible. V usage is TRBV6-7 and J usage is TRBJ2-2; D is ambiguous. TRBV6-7 belongs to the ORF category, with a function that is uncertain. This CDR3 contains 14 residues. The CDR3 sequence is CASSYSQNPGELFF. CDR3 nucleotides: TGTGCCAGCAGTTACTCCCAGAACCCCGGGGAGCTGTTTTTT.

The V and J genes are TRBV7-6 and TRBJ2-2, with D uncertain. Per the germline V gene, CDR1 is SGHVS and CDR2 is FNYEAQ. Trimming shortened V by 1 base and J by 2 bases, and 8 bases separated the two germline ends. This CDR3 spans 15 amino acids. The DNA of the CDR3 is TGTGCCAGCAGCTTAGTTCCTCTAAACACCGGGGAGCTGTTTTTT. Translated, it gives CASSLVPLNTGELFF. The full variable domain, in which reference TRBV7-6 and TRBJ2-2 provide the parts outside the CDR3, is GAGVSQSPRYKVTKRGQDVALRCDPISGHVSLYWYRQALGQGPEFLTYFNYEAQQDKSGLPNDRFSAERPEGSISTLTIQRTEQRDSAMYRCASSLVPLNTGELFFGEGSRLTVL.

This sequence joins TRBV5-4 and TRBJ2-7; 8 bases are a match to TRBD2. The junction had 8 bases not matched to a gene; V was cut back by 0 bases and J by 0 bases. The CDR3 has 17 amino acids. Germline V lookup: CDR1 SGHNT, CDR2 YYREEE (reference sequence). The CDR3 nucleotides read TGTGCCAGCAGCTTGGGACGGGGGGGGCCTAGCTCCTACGAGCAGTACTTC. Its translation: CASSLGRGGPSSYEQYF.

The sample holds a few counts of this clone. The V call is TRBV12-5, the J call TRBJ2-1; the match to TRBD1 covers 8 bases. Germline V gene data show CDR1 as LGHNT and CDR2 as FRNRAP. This CDR3 is built from 17 residues. Trimming removed 2 bases from V and 7 bases from J; junction bases left unmatched: 13. CDR3 nucleotides: TGTGCTAGTGGTTTGCCTCAGGGGGCGCGTTCCTTGAATGAGCAGTTCTTC. Translation: CASGLPQGARSLNEQFF.

This chain joins TRBV7-2 and TRBJ2-2; TRBD2 matches 8 bases. Trimming at V came to 6 bases and at J to 0 bases, leaving 6 bases not matched to a gene. This CDR3 has 16 residues. Germline loops: CDR1 SGHTA, CDR2 FQGNSA. In nucleotides, the CDR3 is TGTGCCAGCAGTCTCAGTAGCGGGGCGAACACCGGGGAGCTGTTTTTT. Translating gives CASSLSSGANTGELFF.

V gene TRBV6-5 combines with J gene TRBJ1-6; the D is unclear. The CDR3 has 15 amino acids. With 5 bases removed from V and 7 bases from J, the gap between germline ends came to 15 bases. Germline lookup yields CDR1 MNHEY and CDR2 SVGAGI. CDR3 sequence reads: CASSPGLSSNSPLHF. In nucleotides, the CDR3 is TGTGCCAGCAGTCCCGGACTGAGCTCAAATTCACCCCTCCACTTT.

The rearrangement uses TRBV11-2 and TRBJ2-7; 9 bases match TRBD1. V was clipped by 1 base and J by 3 bases; unmatched bases: 4. CDR3 length equals 15 residues. Germline CDR1 is SGHAT and CDR2 is FQNNGV. Written as DNA, the CDR3 is TGTGCCAGCAGCTTAGGGACAGGGGTCCACTACGAGCAGTACTTC. Residues: CASSLGTGVHYEQYF.

V usage is TRBV27 and J usage is TRBJ2-2, with 9 bases that match TRBD2. V lost 2 bases to trimming and J lost 4 bases; unmatched junction nucleotides: 11. CDR3 length: 18 residues. Germline V gives CDR1 MNHEY, CDR2 SMNVEV (reference sequence). The CDR3 protein is CASSLAGGTLRLTGELFF. The CDR3 nucleotides read TGTGCCAGCAGTTTAGCGGGGGGGACCCTTAGGCTCACCGGGGAGCTGTTTTTT.

The rearrangement joins TRBV7-9 to TRBJ1-2; 12 bases fit TRBD1. Germline V gives CDR1 SEHNR, CDR2 FQNEAQ (reference sequence). J was trimmed by 8 bases and V by 3 bases; bases with no gene match: 4. This CDR3 comprises 14 residues. The CDR3 is CASSLGQGAPGYTF. Written as DNA, the CDR3 is TGTGCCAGCAGCTTGGGACAGGGGGCACCCGGCTACACCTTC.

The chain uses TRBV28 and TRBJ1-4, with a weak D call TRBD1 (6 bases). V shed 6 bases and J shed 8 bases, with 16 bases lying between them. The CDR3 runs 14 residues. CDR1 is MDHEN, CDR2 SYDVKM, per germline. CDR3 sequence (DNA): TGTGCCAGCAGGCAGGGGCGGCCGGGGGAAAAACTGTTTTTT. Protein: CASRQGRPGEKLFF.

V is TRBV27 and J is TRBJ2-7; D is perhaps TRBD1 (7 bases). The CDR3 is 13 amino acids. V lost 5 bases and J lost 3, with 11 bases in between. CDR1 is MNHEY, CDR2 SMNVEV, per germline (reference sequence). CDR3 sequence reads: CASSQGGGYEQYF. CDR3 in DNA: TGTGCCAGCAGTCAGGGGGGCGGCTACGAGCAGTACTTC.

The CDR3 coding sequence is TGTGCCAGCAGTGAATCGGGCGGGAGGTTAAATGAGCAGTTCTTC. It yields the protein CASSESGGRLNEQFF. The chain couples TRBV25-1 to TRBJ2-1; TRBD2 aligns across 8 bases. This CDR3 has 15 amino acids. Trimming at V came to 1 base and at J to 7 bases, leaving 6 bases not matched to a gene. Germline assignment: CDR1 MGHDK and CDR2 SYGVNS.

The chain has TRBV18 and TRBJ1-1; 8 bases agree with TRBD1. J was trimmed by 4 bases and V by 3 bases; bases with no gene match: 4. The CDR3 has 14 amino acids. CDR1 KGHSH and CDR2 LQKENI come from the germline V gene. The CDR3 coding sequence is TGTGCCAGCTCACCGCAGGGGGCGAGCACTGAAGCTTTCTTT. As protein: CASSPQGASTEAFF.

The V gene is TRBV2, the J gene TRBJ2-5; 11 nucleotides match TRBD2. The J segment lost 2 bases and the V segment lost 10 bases, leaving 3 bases of the junction unmatched. Germline-derived CDR1 and CDR2 are SNHLY and FYNNEI. CDR3 length: 13 amino acids. The CDR3 reads CATSGRLQETQYF. The CDR3 DNA reads as TGTGCCACTAGCGGGAGGCTTCAAGAGACCCAGTACTTC. The full variable domain, with the rest looked up from reference TRBV2 and TRBJ2-5, is EPEVTQTPSHQVTQMGQEVILRCVPISNHLYFYWYRQILGQKVEFLVSFYNNEISEKSEIFDDQFSVERPDGSNFTLKIRSTKLEDSAMYFCATSGRLQETQYFGPGTRLLVL.

This clone was counted a single time. The chain has TRBV2 and TRBJ2-3; 10 nucleotides agree with TRBD2. There are 15 residues in the CDR3. Trimming removed 7 bases from V and 1 base from J; junction bases left unmatched: 5. From germline, CDR1 is SNHLY and CDR2 FYNNEI. CDR3 sequence: CASTAGTSGTDTQYF. In nucleotides, the CDR3 is TGTGCCAGCACTGCCGGGACTAGCGGCACAGATACGCAGTATTTT.

The genes are TRBV11-1 and TRBJ2-1; weak D call: TRBD2 (6 bases). Trimming removed 0 bases at V and 0 bases at J, with 15 bases between. This CDR3 region has 18 residues. Germline loops: CDR1 SGHAT, CDR2 FQDESV (reference sequence). CDR3 bases: TGTGCCAGCAGCTTAGCCGGCTGGGGTAGCGGCTCCTACAATGAGCAGTTCTTC. Its protein is CASSLAGWGSGSYNEQFF.

This chain uses TRBV29-1 with TRBJ2-4; possibly TRBD1 for D (7 bases). V was shortened by 6 bases and J by 4 bases, with 16 bases between the two germline ends. Looked up from germline, CDR1 is SQVTM and CDR2 is ANQGSEA. The CDR3 has 14 residues. The CDR3 DNA sequence: TGCAGCGTGTATGGCGGGACAGTGAAAAACATTCAGTACTTC. Its protein is CSVYGGTVKNIQYF.

The J gene is TRBJ2-2, the V gene TRBV11-2; TRBD2 matches at 11 bases. J was trimmed by 0 bases and V by 1 base; bases with no gene match: 7. Germline CDR1 SGHAT, CDR2 FQNNGV. CDR3 length equals 19 residues. The CDR3 sequence: CASSLGWLAGGPNTGELFF. The CDR3 DNA is TGTGCCAGCAGCTTAGGTTGGCTAGCGGGAGGCCCGAACACCGGGGAGCTGTTTTTT.

The gene calls are TRBV5-1 and TRBJ1-6; the D is unclear. Trimming pared 4 bases from V and 7 bases from J, leaving 9 bases between. The CDR3 has 13 residues. Germline-derived CDR1 and CDR2 are SGHRS and YFSETQ. The CDR3 bases are TGCGCCAGCAGCACGGGTACCAATTCACCCCTCCACTTT. Translating gives CASSTGTNSPLHF.